One sample yielded the 24 T cell receptor beta chains listed below, sequenced in a study of technical replicates of blood from a handful of donors. Only in-frame clones appear in the TCRdb table, and some are missing; sequencing was by immunoSEQ multiplex PCR. The table shows around 76,000 clones, with 80% to 95% occurring only once. Specimen: T cells isolated from PBMCs. These receptors all come from a human donor in good health.

This clone was observed a single time. DNA of the CDR3: TGTGCCAGCAGCTTAGAGGGGAGGCCCCTCTACAATGAGCAGTTCTTC. It specifies CASSLEGRPLYNEQFF. V is TRBV7-8 and J is TRBJ2-1, with a possible D match to TRBD2 (6 bases). The V gene's germline CDR1 is SGHVS and CDR2 FQNEAQ. Trimming took 1 base from V and 3 from J, leaving 13 bases between them. There are 16 residues in the CDR3.

The gene calls are TRBV9 and TRBJ2-7; TRBD1 matches 8 bases. CDR1 is SGDLS, CDR2 YYNGEE, per germline. Germline trimming cut 4 bases from V and 5 bases from J; bases unmatched to any gene: 8. This CDR3 comprises 14 residues. CDR3 coding DNA: TGTGCCAGCAGCCCCGGACAGGGTCGGAACGAGCAGTACTTC. Translation gives CASSPGQGRNEQYF.

This chain joins TRBV11-2 and TRBJ2-2; D is perhaps TRBD2 (5 bases). With 4 bases removed from V and 5 bases from J, the gap between germline ends came to 17 bases. Germline assignment: CDR1 SGHAT and CDR2 FQNNGV. The CDR3 runs 16 residues. The CDR3 reads CASSSIPGKITGELFF. The CDR3 DNA reads as TGTGCCAGCAGCTCAATTCCGGGAAAGATAACCGGGGAGCTGTTTTTT.

The rearrangement joins TRBV4-1 to TRBJ2-5; D may be TRBD1 (6 bases). Trimming pared 0 bases from V and 5 bases from J, leaving 10 bases between. In germline, CDR1 is MGHRA, CDR2 YSYEKL. The CDR3 contains 14 residues. Here the CDR3 DNA reads TGCGCCAGCAGCCAAGATGCAAGGGGGGAGACCCAGTACTTC. This sequence encodes CASSQDARGETQYF.

V is TRBV14 and J is TRBJ1-2; no clear D. Per the germline V gene, CDR1 is SGHDN and CDR2 is FVKESK. The length of the CDR3 is 15 residues. V lost 4 bases and J lost 3, with 15 bases in between. In DNA form, the CDR3 reads TGTGCCAGCAGCCCTCTCGGAGTTCGGGACTATGGCTACACCTTC. It encodes CASSPLGVRDYGYTF.

The chain carries TRBV27 and TRBJ1-1; 9 bases are a match to TRBD1. The J segment lost 5 bases and the V segment lost 6 bases, leaving 16 bases of the junction unmatched. The germline gives CDR1 MNHEY, CDR2 SMNVEV (reference sequence). The CDR3 is made up of 17 amino acids. The CDR3 nucleotides read TGTGCCAGCAGCTCGAACAGGGACAGGGCAATAGGGACTGAAGCTTTCTTT. This encodes CASSSNRDRAIGTEAFF.

The chain uses TRBV5-1 and TRBJ2-5, with a possible D match to TRBD1 (6 bases). The CDR3 contains 14 residues. Germline loops: CDR1 SGHRS, CDR2 YFSETQ. Trimming removed 4 bases at V and 5 bases at J, with 15 bases between. The CDR3 DNA reads TGCGCCAGCAGCCTGGACAGCCTTGGGGAGACCCAGTACTTC. Translating it yields CASSLDSLGETQYF.

The rearrangement links TRBV19 to TRBJ2-5; the D is unclear. CDR1 is LNHDA, CDR2 SQIVND, per germline (reference sequence). CDR3 length: 12 amino acids. The V gene lost 6 bases and the J gene lost 0 bases, with 5 bases spanning the gap. The CDR3 loop is CASSQYQETQYF. In DNA, the CDR3 is TGTGCCAGTAGCCAGTACCAAGAGACCCAGTACTTC.

The chain has TRBV7-9 and TRBJ2-7; TRBD1 agrees at 10 bases. This CDR3 has 18 amino acids. Germline V gene data show CDR1 as SEHNR and CDR2 as FQNEAQ (reference sequence). Trimming took 5 bases from V and 0 from J; bases not matched to a gene: 13. The CDR3 is CASSQTRDRGLSSYEQYF. In nucleotides, the CDR3 is TGTGCCAGCAGCCAGACCCGGGACAGGGGCCTTAGCTCCTACGAGCAGTACTTC.

The rearrangement links TRBV5-1 to TRBJ1-1, with D possibly being TRBD1 (6 bases). CDR3 size: 15 residues. Germline loops: CDR1 SGHRS, CDR2 YFSETQ. V was clipped by 0 bases and J by 5 bases, with 14 bases between them. The CDR3 DNA is TGCGCCAGCAGCTTGGCCTTGGGGGGGCTGACTGAAGCTTTCTTT. This encodes CASSLALGGLTEAFF.

The table lists this clone with a few counts. The chain couples TRBV19 to TRBJ1-1; the D gene is possibly TRBD1 (6 bases). Germline V gives CDR1 LNHDA, CDR2 SQIVND (reference sequence). V gave up 7 bases and J gave up 0 bases, with 15 bases separating them. This CDR3 region has 15 residues. The CDR3: CASTHRTALNTEAFF. For the CDR3, the DNA is TGTGCCAGTACCCATAGGACAGCTTTGAACACTGAAGCTTTCTTT.

This rearrangement joins TRBV27 to TRBJ1-4, with a possible D match to TRBD1 (5 bases). The germline V gene encodes CDR1 MNHEY and CDR2 SMNVEV (reference sequence). This CDR3 is 14 amino acids long. With 3 bases removed from V and 4 bases from J, the gap between germline ends came to 9 bases. The CDR3 is CASSFRVHNEKLFF. For the CDR3, the DNA is TGTGCCAGCAGTTTCAGGGTGCATAATGAAAAACTGTTTTTT. Filled out from reference TRBV27 and TRBJ1-4, the complete variable domain reads EAQVTQNPRYLITVTGKKLTVTCSQNMNHEYMSWYRQDPGLGLRQIYYSMNVEVTDKGDVPEGYKVSRKEKRNFPLILESPSPNQTSLYFCASSFRVHNEKLFFGSGTQLSVL.

CDR3 in DNA: TGTGCCAGCAGTGGACAGCTTACCTACGAGCAGTACTTC. Translated, it gives CASSGQLTYEQYF. The chain couples TRBV28 to TRBJ2-7; D possibly corresponds to TRBD1 (6 bases). Looked up from germline, CDR1 is MDHEN and CDR2 is SYDVKM. The CDR3 length is 13 residues. V was trimmed by 5 bases and J by 2 bases, leaving 10 bases between them.

The chain carries TRBV19 and TRBJ1-2; tentative D call: TRBD1 (6 bases). The CDR3 covers 14 residues. Germline V CDR1 and CDR2: LNHDA, SQIVND (reference sequence). V was pared by 9 bases and J by 1 base, with 15 bases between. Written as DNA, the CDR3 is TGTGCCAGCAAAACAGGGCGAGGTAACTATGGCTACACCTTC. Encoded protein: CASKTGRGNYGYTF.

The CDR3 DNA sequence: TGTGCCAGCAGCTTAGAGGGGGGGGGCCAAAATGAGCAGTTCTTC. It is translated as CASSLEGGGQNEQFF. The genes are TRBV13 and TRBJ2-1, with D perhaps TRBD2 (7 bases). This CDR3 is 15 amino acids long. In germline, CDR1 is PRHDT, CDR2 FYEKMQ (reference sequence). V was clipped by 1 base and J by 7 bases, with 14 bases between them.

The rearrangement links TRBV6-5 to TRBJ1-1; 7 bases agree with TRBD1. Germline CDR1 reads MNHEY; CDR2 reads SVGAGI. The V and J ends lost 7 bases and 10 bases, in that order; junction bases with no gene match: 15. The CDR3 has 14 amino acids. The CDR3, as DNA: TGTGCCAGCACCTCCGACAGGGTCAAAAAGCTAGCTTTCTTT. This encodes CASTSDRVKKLAFF.

This chain uses TRBV4-1 with TRBJ2-5; 13 bases agree with TRBD2. CDR1 and CDR2 (germline): MGHRA, YSYEKL. V lost 2 bases, J lost 4 bases, and 10 bases stayed unmatched. This CDR3 has 18 amino acids. The CDR3 nucleotides read TGCGCCAGCAGCCAAAAACTCGGACTAGCGGGAGAAAGAGAGACCCAGTACTTC. Translating it yields CASSQKLGLAGERETQYF.

Here the CDR3 reads CATSSLLAGTDTQYF. Here the CDR3 DNA reads TGTGCCACCAGCAGCTTACTAGCAGGCACAGATACGCAGTATTTT. The chain links TRBV15 to TRBJ2-3; D may be TRBD2 (6 bases). CDR1 LNHNV and CDR2 YYDKDF come from the germline V gene (reference sequence). V lost 3 bases and J 1 base, leaving 11 bases between the germline ends. The CDR3 is 15 amino acids.

The chain combines TRBV2 with TRBJ2-2, with TRBD1 matching over 12 bases. V trimming: 6 bases; J trimming: 5 bases; junction bases outside the gene matches: 4. In germline, CDR1 is SNHLY, CDR2 FYNNEI. This CDR3 region has 15 residues. In nucleotides, the CDR3 is TGTGCCAGCAGCAGGGACAGGGGGCATACCGGGGAGCTGTTTTTT. This gives the protein CASSRDRGHTGELFF. The variable domain in full, completed from reference TRBV2 and TRBJ2-2, reads EPEVTQTPSHQVTQMGQEVILRCVPISNHLYFYWYRQILGQKVEFLVSFYNNEISEKSEIFDDQFSVERPDGSNFTLKIRSTKLEDSAMYFCASSRDRGHTGELFFGEGSRLTVL.

The V and J genes are TRBV10-2 and TRBJ2-5, with TRBD2 matching over 8 bases. Germline CDR1 is WSHSY and CDR2 is SAAADI. The CDR3 is 15 amino acids. Unmatched junction bases numbered 8, after V lost 6 bases and J lost 2 bases. The CDR3 reads CASSEQRGLQETQYF. The CDR3 region has the DNA TGCGCCAGCAGCGAACAGCGGGGGCTGCAAGAGACCCAGTACTTC.

The chain carries TRBV11-2 and TRBJ1-6, with TRBD1 matching 7 bases. The J segment lost 10 bases and the V segment lost 5 bases, leaving 2 bases of the junction unmatched. Germline-derived CDR1 and CDR2 are SGHAT and FQNNGV. CDR3 length: 12 residues. The CDR3 here is CASSPTGSPLHF. The CDR3 coding sequence is TGTGCCAGCAGCCCGACAGGGTCACCCCTCCACTTT.

The rearrangement uses TRBV19 and TRBJ2-3, with TRBD2 matching 10 bases. The J segment lost 5 bases and the V segment lost 10 bases, leaving 6 bases of the junction unmatched. There are 13 residues in the CDR3. In germline, CDR1 is LNHDA, CDR2 SQIVND (reference sequence). The chain's CDR3 is CATSGRARDTQYF. The CDR3 DNA is TGTGCCACAAGCGGGAGGGCCAGAGATACGCAGTATTTT.

This chain joins TRBV9 and TRBJ1-5; TRBD1 matches 11 bases. From germline, CDR1 is SGDLS and CDR2 YYNGEE. This CDR3 spans 14 amino acids. After removal of 7 bases from V and 5 bases from J, the junction contained 5 bases not matched to a gene. DNA for the CDR3: TGTGCCAGCGGGGGGACAGGGGGGTATCAGCCCCAGCATTTT. It yields the protein CASGGTGGYQPQHF.

The J gene is TRBJ2-2, the V gene TRBV19; no definite D call. V was cut by 3 bases and J by 1 base, with 6 bases left in between. CDR3 length equals 14 residues. Germline V gene lookup returns CDR1 LNHDA and CDR2 SQIVND (reference sequence). For the CDR3, the DNA is TGTGCCAGTAGTATGATCGGGAACACCGGGGAGCTGTTTTTT. Its protein product is CASSMIGNTGELFF.